The entry below gives a single T cell receptor beta chain sequence along with its context. Which antigen it targets is not known. No base quality information exists; no much larger clone differs at one position. TCR CDR3 regions were amplified from genomic DNA by multiplex PCR using the deep immunoSEQ assay. Genomic DNA extracted from each cell subset was distributed evenly over all wells of several immunoSEQ 96-well plates, and each plate served as one replicate. For sorted subsets, approximately 0.2 ug of genomic DNA, equivalent to some 33,000 T cell genomes, went into each replicate PCR. The purified libraries were quantified using a Qubit 3.0 fluorometer, sized with a Bioanalyzer 2100, and then quantified again using the KAPA Library Quantification kit. Every immunoSEQ 96-well plate was sequenced on a separate single-read 150-cycle Illumina NextSeq 550 flow cell. In the authors' own workflow: Because only junctional sequences without quality scores were contained in the immunoSEQ output, filtering matching that applied to full-length reads could not be performed. Sequences were annotated with PyIR, a Python wrapper for IgBLAST v1.9, using IMGT germline references to assign V/J genes and CDR3. Any read was removed if the V/J assignment was weak (E-value above 1e-6), the CDR3 was missing, or the read contained stop codons, out-of-frame junctions, or ambiguous translated residues. V3J clonotypes were defined as sequences sharing an identical inferred V gene, J gene, and CDR3 amino acid sequence. Percentage overlap between repertoires was computed as shared unique clonotypes divided by the size of the smaller repertoire. Three approaches were used to assess repertoire richness: RTK rarefaction, the Chao1 estimator, and Recon v2.1 estimates of unobserved clonotypes. Generation probabilities were computed with OLGA for all TCRbeta clonotypes obtained by the gDNA method from several donors. TCRdb stores this immuneACCESS table with in-frame sequences only. Part of the clones is absent; in the studies checked, under half of the shortfall reflects unresolved V genes, and no reason is known for the rest. The V and J calls and clone size are taken from that table; D and trimming were inferred from the DNA. The sample table lists roughly 1,500,000 clones, approximately 98% of them with a count of one. About 0.45% of the sample is in the top ten clones.

There are 15 amino acids in the CDR3, from cysteine to phenylalanine inclusive. This entry keeps only the CDR3 DNA: 45 bases, framed from base 1. At the junction V is shortened by 5 bases and J by 4 bases, with 18 bases in between. As encoded in the germline V gene, CDR1 is SGHRS while CDR2 is YFSETQ. The donors were healthy, HIV-negative adults who had no recently reported acute infections or vaccinations. Only Caucasian adults living in Nashville, Tennessee, USA were represented among the donors. CD4+ T cells were enriched by magnetic negative selection, after which naive cells were positively selected on CD45RA and the negative fraction was taken as the memory subset. Blood was collected by leukapheresis, and PBMCs were isolated by Ficoll-Histopaque density gradient centrifugation and then cryopreserved in liquid nitrogen vapor phase. Purity and quantity of every magnetically sorted T cell population were checked by analytical flow cytometry. From each sorted fraction, genomic DNA was isolated and quantified by UV absorbance on a Nanodrop 2000c.

The data were taken from a study of shared clonotypes between healthy human individuals (dated by TCRdb to about 2020). About the study as a whole: The cohort comprised a couple of women and a few men aged 18 to 49 years. For each donor, CD4 naive and CD4 memory were each given three plates, CD8 naive was given two plates, and CD8 memory was given one plate. To estimate repertoire size and how much clonotypes are shared between individuals, the study performed deep sequencing of blood TCR repertoires from five healthy adults. To increase sequencing depth and limit assay-specific biases, TCR repertoire library preparation and sequencing were carried out by different laboratories using diverse techniques. Between about 0.94 and 8.9 billion PBMCs per donor were obtained by leukapheresis. Overall study results and their limits: Sampling was restricted to blood, and TCR repertoires in tissues likely differ from the TCR repertoires found in blood. Pairwise subsampling led to the expectation that sequencing depth would affect the degree of clonotype sharing among donors. When a few donors were compared, the shared fraction of clonotypes was around 4.6% for naive CD4, around 3.5% for naive CD8, 2% to 2.5% for memory CD4, and less than 0.5% for memory CD8. Incomplete sequencing was indicated by rarefaction of sorted-subset datasets, despite the large sequencing depth. The genetic and exposure-history diversity represented was limited by the small number of donors. Estimated clonotype richness was generally larger for naive than for memory subsets. Compared with non-shared clonotypes, clonotypes shared by all four sorted-subset donors had higher generation probabilities.

Material: naive CD4+ T cells sorted from blood. This specimen's cell subset or site label, per the study, means: CD45RA+ positively selected. The origin of this receptor is a man aged 25 to 45 in good health. The chain is encoded by TRBV5-1 joined to TRBJ1-1; no D gene can be assigned with confidence. This receptor has the CDR3 CASSPDVPRGTEAFF. The bases are TGCGCCAGCAGTCCGGACGTCCCCCGTGGCACTGAAGCTTTCTTT.